This TCR beta chain is drawn from a study of cytomegalovirus exposure and HLA in healthy donors. Study summary: A previous analysis identified 95 million to 120 million unique TCR beta sequences derived from about 180 million T cells. Study-wide points: It was reported that the classifier diagnosed cytomegalovirus status with high specificity and sensitivity in both the original and validation cohorts. Most TCR sequences were rare, but some public TCRs occurred in many donors. A missense variant in DCLRE1C was later tied to TCR beta V- and J-gene trimming.

To note about this clone: The antigen remains undetermined.

A multiplex PCR was run with 60 Vbeta primers and 13 Jbeta primers. The method was immunoSEQ multiplex PCR; TCRdb's version includes in-frame clones alone and lacks a portion of them. The sample shows about 40,000 clones, less than 75% of them seen only once. The V end lost 3 bases, the J end lost 4 bases, and 13 bases lay between the germline ends. CDR1 and CDR2 from the germline V gene are MGHDK and SYGVNS. This CDR3 spans 15 amino acids. Sequenced: PBMCs. J is TRBJ1-3 and V is TRBV25-1; D remains ambiguous. The source of this sequence is a man aged 60 to 69 in good health and CMV-seropositive. The CDR3 loop is CASSDPQAPGNTIYF. CDR3 nucleotide sequence: TGTGCCAGCAGTGATCCCCAGGCCCCGGGAAACACCATATATTTT.